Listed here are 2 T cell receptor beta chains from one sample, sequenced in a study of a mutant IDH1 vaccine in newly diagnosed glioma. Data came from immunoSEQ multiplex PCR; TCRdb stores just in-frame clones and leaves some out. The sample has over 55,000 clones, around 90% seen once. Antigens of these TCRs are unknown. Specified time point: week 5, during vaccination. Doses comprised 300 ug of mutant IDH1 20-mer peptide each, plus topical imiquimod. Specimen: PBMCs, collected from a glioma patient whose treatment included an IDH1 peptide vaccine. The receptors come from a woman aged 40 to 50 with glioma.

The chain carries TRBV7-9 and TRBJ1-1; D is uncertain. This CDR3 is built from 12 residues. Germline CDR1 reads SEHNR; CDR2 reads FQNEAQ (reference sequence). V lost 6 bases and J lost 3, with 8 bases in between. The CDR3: CASSFGDTEAFF. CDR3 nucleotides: TGTGCCAGCAGTTTCGGGGACACTGAAGCTTTCTTT.

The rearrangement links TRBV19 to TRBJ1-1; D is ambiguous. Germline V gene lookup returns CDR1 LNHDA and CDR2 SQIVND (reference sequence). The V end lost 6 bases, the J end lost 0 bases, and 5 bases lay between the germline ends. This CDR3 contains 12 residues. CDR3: CASRQMNTEAFF. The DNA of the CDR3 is TGTGCCAGTAGACAGATGAACACTGAAGCTTTCTTT.